The 12 T cell receptor beta chains below all came from one sample that was sequenced in a study of CD8 T cells in ankylosing spondylitis. TCRdb reprocessed the 5' RACE reads via MiXCR and lists one record per CDR3 protein. The data contain 250,000 or so distinct CDR3 sequences, about 24% of them singletons. Source material: blood, either unsorted or a sorted T cell fraction (not recorded which). Receptors originate from a male donor with ankylosing spondylitis or in good health (not recorded which).

This clonotype was seen a few times. V usage is TRBV24-1 and J usage is TRBJ2-1; 7 nucleotides agree with TRBD1. The junction had 7 bases not matched to a gene; V was cut back by 5 bases and J by 4 bases. This CDR3 contains 15 residues. Germline V CDR1 and CDR2: KGHDR, SFDVKD. CDR3 residues: CATSARGTAYNEQFF. In nucleotides, the CDR3 is TGTGCCACCAGTGCCCGAGGGACAGCGTACAATGAGCAGTTCTTC.

The rearrangement uses TRBV3-1 and TRBJ2-3; 9 bases align to TRBD1. This CDR3 has 12 residues. J gave up 5 bases and V 8 bases, and 2 bases lay outside the gene matches. The germline gives CDR1 LGHDT, CDR2 YNNKEL (reference sequence). The CDR3 is CASGTGRDTQYF. In DNA, the CDR3 is TGTGCCAGCGGGACAGGGAGAGATACGCAGTATTTT.

The J gene is TRBJ2-2, the V gene TRBV29-1, with D unresolved. CDR1 is SQVTM, CDR2 ANQGSEA, per germline. V lost 0 bases to trimming and J lost 7 bases, with 6 bases between them. This CDR3 comprises 12 residues. Here the CDR3 reads CSVEDPIGELFF. For the CDR3, the DNA is TGCAGCGTTGAAGACCCTATCGGGGAGCTGTTTTTT.

This clonotype has only a few counts. The V call is TRBV5-8, the J call TRBJ1-5; D unresolved. Germline assignment: CDR1 SGHTS and CDR2 YDEGEE. V was pared by 4 bases and J by 7 bases, with 15 bases between. This CDR3 is built from 14 residues. The CDR3 reads CASSAGGRNQPQHF. CDR3 nucleotide sequence: TGTGCCAGCAGCGCTGGAGGGCGGAACCAGCCCCAGCATTTT.

CDR3 nucleotide sequence: TGTGCCAGCAGTTTCGGAGGGTCACCCCTCCACTTT. Encoded protein: CASSFGGSPLHF. This rearrangement joins TRBV6-2 or TRBV6-3 to TRBJ1-6; D is unresolved. This CDR3 region has 12 residues. V lost 4 bases to trimming and J lost 10 bases, with 8 bases between them. Germline V gene sequence: CDR1 MNHEY, CDR2 SVGEGT.

A word on this clonotype: A much larger clone is a single base away; this may be a read error. The V call is TRBV28, the J call TRBJ1-6; D may be TRBD1 (5 bases). The V end was cut by 7 bases, the J end by 13 bases, with 17 bases between. Germline V gene data show CDR1 as MDHEN and CDR2 as SYDVKM. This CDR3 spans 13 amino acids. The CDR3 here is CASKSPRDGPLHF. The CDR3 DNA reads as TGTGCCAGCAAATCCCCCCGGGACGGCCCCCTCCACTTT. Together with reference TRBV28 and TRBJ1-6, the CDR3 gives the full variable domain: DVKVTQSSRYLVKRTGEKVFLECVQDMDHENMFWYRQDPGLGLRLIYFSYDVKMKEKGDIPEGYSVSREKKERFSLILESASTNQTSMYLCASKSPRDGPLHFGNGTRLTVT.

The chain carries TRBV6-5 and TRBJ1-4; D ambiguous. The CDR3 length is 12 residues. Trimming pared 5 bases from V and 11 bases from J, leaving 12 bases between. CDR1 is MNHEY, CDR2 SVGAGI, per germline. CDR3 protein: CASSDRGGKLFF. Here the CDR3 DNA reads TGTGCCAGCAGTGACCGGGGAGGGAAACTGTTTTTT.

The chain uses TRBV20-1 and TRBJ2-6, with D maybe TRBD2 (5 bases). This CDR3 has 14 residues. V was shortened by 5 bases and J by 3 bases, with 11 bases between the two germline ends. Germline CDR1 is DFQATT and CDR2 is SNEGSKA (reference sequence). In DNA, the CDR3 is TGCAGTGCTGCCCCGGGAAGTGGGGCCAACGTCCTGACTTTC. Protein product: CSAAPGSGANVLTF.

This clonotype was seen once. The gene calls are TRBV3-1 and TRBJ2-1; D call uncertain. V shed 1 base and J shed 7 bases, with 8 bases lying between them. The CDR3 sequence is 13 residues long. Germline CDR1 is LGHDT and CDR2 is YNNKEL (reference sequence). DNA for the CDR3: TGTGCCAGCAGCCAAGGGATGTGGAATGAGCAGTTCTTC. As protein: CASSQGMWNEQFF.

The CDR3 DNA is TGCAGTGCTAGAGGCGGGGACAGGGGGCTTCCTGAGCAGTTCTTC. Translating gives CSARGGDRGLPEQFF. The chain has TRBV20-1 and TRBJ2-1, with 12 bases fitting TRBD1. The CDR3 totals 15 residues. CDR1 is DFQATT and CDR2 is SNEGSKA in the germline V gene (reference sequence). With V trimmed by 1 base and J by 9 bases, 7 bases remained unmatched.

This clonotype was detected a few times. The chain carries TRBV7-8 and TRBJ2-7, with D maybe TRBD2 (6 bases). This CDR3 has 15 amino acids. Germline V lookup: CDR1 SGHVS, CDR2 FQNEAQ. Trimming cost V 1 base and J 1 base, with 11 bases left between them. CDR3 sequence: CASSLGAGLSYEQYF. The CDR3 nucleotides read TGTGCCAGCAGCTTAGGCGCGGGACTGTCCTACGAGCAGTACTTC.

In its sample, this clonotype was seen many times. The rearrangement uses TRBV10-3 and TRBJ2-1, with no clear D. V was trimmed by 2 bases and J by 2 bases, leaving 10 bases between them. CDR3 size: 15 residues. CDR1 ENHRY and CDR2 SYGVKD come from the germline V gene. CDR3 residues: CAISERGTTYNEQFF. The CDR3 DNA follows: TGTGCCATCAGTGAGCGCGGCACAACCTACAATGAGCAGTTCTTC.